Below are 27 T cell receptor beta chains sequenced from a single sample in a study of blood T cells in healthy people across ages. With a J-beta primer mix and a sample-barcoded 5' primer, a second PCR ran roughly 6 to 11 cycles. MiXCR, run by TCRdb on the 5' RACE reads, gives a single entry per CDR3 protein. This table has 1.8 million or so distinct CDR3 sequences, approximately 39% appearing once. Sample: blood. Receptor source: a human donor in good health.

V and J are TRBV20-1 and TRBJ2-3; D is unresolved. Deletions cut 7 bases from V and 2 bases from J, with 13 bases between. The CDR3 covers 13 residues. Germline V gives CDR1 DFQATT, CDR2 SNEGSKA (reference sequence). The CDR3 protein is CSVPPVDTDTQYF. The CDR3 coding sequence is TGCAGTGTCCCCCCGGTCGACACAGATACGCAGTATTTT.

This clonotype appeared a few times. The rearrangement links TRBV29-1 to TRBJ2-7, with 7 bases fitting TRBD1. The germline V gene has CDR1 SQVTM and CDR2 ANQGSEA. Trimming took 4 bases from V and 2 from J; bases not matched to a gene: 8. CDR3 size: 14 residues. The CDR3: CSVGPRQGTYEQYF. The CDR3, as DNA: TGCAGCGTTGGGCCCCGACAGGGTACCTACGAGCAGTACTTC.

Remarks on this clonotype: Mismatch with germline at one junction end may stem from a read error. J is TRBJ2-1 and V is TRBV7-2; D remains unclear. The CDR3 sequence is 13 residues long. Per germline, CDR1 SGHTA and CDR2 FQGNSA. CDR3 nucleotides: TGTGCCAGCAGTTTAGATGTTACCCAACTGCAGTTCTTC. Translated, it gives CASSLDVTQLQFF.

This chain joins TRBV5-1 and TRBJ2-5, with a tentative D call TRBD1 (6 bases). The CDR3 is made up of 13 amino acids. Germline values: CDR1 SGHRS, CDR2 YFSETQ. The V gene lost 7 bases and the J gene lost 1 base, with 11 bases spanning the gap. CDR3 bases: TGCGCCAGCGCTCAGGGGCCCCAAGAGACCCAGTACTTC. It specifies CASAQGPQETQYF. Drawing the rest from reference TRBV5-1 and TRBJ2-5, the complete variable domain is KAGVTQTPRYLIKTRGQQVTLSCSPISGHRSVSWYQQTPGQGLQFLFEYFSETQRNKGNFPGRFSGRQFSNSRSEMNVSTLELGDSALYLCASAQGPQETQYFGPGTRLLVL.

V usage is TRBV7-8 and J usage is TRBJ2-5; 7 positions agree with TRBD1. The CDR3 is 16 residues long. V trimming: 0 bases; J trimming: 2 bases; junction bases outside the gene matches: 6. Germline CDR1 reads SGHVS; CDR2 reads FQNEAQ. CDR3 protein: CASSLAPGTDQETQYF. The CDR3 DNA follows: TGTGCCAGCAGCTTAGCGCCGGGGACAGATCAAGAGACCCAGTACTTC.

This sequence joins TRBV7-2 and TRBJ2-4; TRBD1 or TRBD2 may be the D gene (5 bases each). The end of the DNA fits TRBJ2-7 better, so the J call may be wrong. This CDR3 is built from 14 residues. Germline CDR1 and CDR2: SGHTA and FQGNSA. The DNA of the CDR3 is TGTGCCAGCAGCTTAGCGGGGGTAGGGAGCGAGCAGTACTTC. Translating it yields CASSLAGVGSEQYF.

The chain combines TRBV12-3 or TRBV12-4 with TRBJ2-3; D uncertain. V was shortened by 7 bases and J by 11 bases, with 25 bases between the two germline ends. This CDR3 has 15 residues. DNA of the CDR3: TGTGCCAGCATTTTCGGACGAGAGCGCGCAGATGTGCAGTATTTT. Its protein is CASIFGRERADVQYF.

The genes are TRBV5-1 and TRBJ2-7; D could derive from TRBD1 or TRBD2 (5 bases each). The CDR3 spans 13 residues. Trimming shortened V by 4 bases and J by 6 bases, and 14 bases separated the two germline ends. Germline assignment: CDR1 SGHRS and CDR2 YFSETQ. The CDR3 region is CASSGHSRGEQYF. The CDR3 DNA sequence: TGCGCCAGCAGCGGACATTCCCGGGGCGAGCAGTACTTC.

In this sample, this clonotype turned up a few times. The chain carries TRBV4-3 and TRBJ2-4; 8 bases fit TRBD2. V was pared by 4 bases and J by 0 bases, with 14 bases of the junction left unmatched. The germline gives CDR1 LGHNA, CDR2 YSLEER. CDR3 size: 19 residues. In DNA, the CDR3 is TGCGCCAGCAGCCCTCGGTCCTTGGGGAGCGGGGGAGCCAAAAACATTCAGTACTTC. It encodes CASSPRSLGSGGAKNIQYF.

Turning to this clonotype: The junction departs from the called germline gene at one end, perhaps through a read error. V is TRBV27 and J is TRBJ1-5, with unresolved D. This CDR3 spans 14 amino acids. Germline V gives CDR1 MNHEY, CDR2 SMNVEV (reference sequence). CDR3 protein: CASSLQASNQPRHF. CDR3 DNA sequence: TGTGCCAGCAGTTTACAGGCGAGCAATCAGCCCCGGCATTTT.

V gene TRBV29-1 combines with J gene TRBJ1-1, with TRBD1 matching 7 bases. In germline, CDR1 is SQVTM, CDR2 ANQGSEA. The trim removed 6 bases at V and 1 base at J, leaving 11 bases unmatched. The CDR3 extends over 15 amino acids. The CDR3 DNA reads as TGCAGCGTCGTTGGTACAGGGGTAAGGAACACTGAAGCTTTCTTT. It specifies CSVVGTGVRNTEAFF.

V is TRBV5-5 and J is TRBJ2-2; D not certain. CDR1 SGHKS and CDR2 YYEKEE come from the germline V gene (reference sequence). Trimming stripped 0 bases from V and 7 bases from J, with 16 bases between. The CDR3 has 16 amino acids. The CDR3 DNA is TGTGCCAGCAGCTTGGGTCTTGCGCAGGTGGGCGGGGAGCTGTTTTTT. This translates into CASSLGLAQVGGELFF. The whole variable domain, filled in from reference TRBV5-5 and TRBJ2-2, reads DAGVTQSPTHLIKTRGQQVTLRCSPISGHKSVSWYQQVLGQGPQFIFQYYEKEERGRGNFPDRFSARQFPNYSSELNVNALLLGDSALYLCASSLGLAQVGGELFFGEGSRLTVL.

CDR3 sequence: CASSPGTGEGEQYF. CDR3 DNA sequence: TGTGCCAGCTCACCCGGGACTGGGGAAGGAGAGCAGTACTTC. This chain joins TRBV3-1 and TRBJ2-7; TRBD2 might be the D (6 bases). V lost 8 bases to trimming and J lost 7 bases, with 21 bases between them. This CDR3 contains 14 residues. Germline CDR1 and CDR2: LGHDT and YNNKEL (reference sequence).

V usage is TRBV29-1 and J usage is TRBJ2-3, with unresolved D. The germline V and J ends were trimmed by 6 bases and 2 bases, with 15 bases remaining between them. The length of the CDR3 is 14 residues. Germline V lookup: CDR1 SQVTM, CDR2 ANQGSEA. The CDR3 reads CSVRQLTTTDTQYF. The CDR3 DNA sequence: TGCAGCGTGCGCCAACTTACTACCACAGATACGCAGTATTTT.

The genes are TRBV4-1 and TRBJ1-1; the D gene is possibly TRBD1 (5 bases). CDR1 and CDR2 (germline): MGHRA, YSYEKL. Trimming shortened V by 0 bases and J by 4 bases, and 12 bases separated the two germline ends. The CDR3 extends over 15 amino acids. CDR3 nucleotides: TGCGCCAGCAGCCAAGATCACCCGGGGGTCACTGAAGCTTTCTTT. Amino acid sequence: CASSQDHPGVTEAFF.

J is TRBJ2-7 and V is TRBV28; 10 nucleotides match TRBD2. Per germline, CDR1 MDHEN and CDR2 SYDVKM. The CDR3 loop spans 15 amino acids. V gave up 6 bases and J gave up 4 bases; unmatched junction bases: 9. The CDR3 DNA is TGTGCCAGCAGCCAACACAGCGGGGGGGCGTACGAGCAGTACTTC. Translating gives CASSQHSGGAYEQYF.

This clonotype has a handful of counts. The gene calls are TRBV4-1 and TRBJ1-1; 7 bases fit TRBD1. The ends lost 0 bases at V and 0 bases at J; junction bases unmatched: 13. Germline CDR1 is MGHRA and CDR2 is YSYEKL. The CDR3 spans 19 residues. Here the CDR3 DNA reads TGCGCCAGCAGCCAAGAACTGGGCTTACAGGGGTCGTTGAACACTGAAGCTTTCTTT. This encodes CASSQELGLQGSLNTEAFF.

This clonotype occurred many times. The J gene is TRBJ2-6, the V gene TRBV29-1; perhaps D is TRBD1 or TRBD2 (5 bases each). Per germline, CDR1 SQVTM and CDR2 ANQGSEA. The CDR3 contains 14 residues. Between the trimmed V and J ends, which lost 4 bases and 1 base, there was a span of 8 bases. CDR3 loop: CSVAGLSGANVLTF. DNA for the CDR3: TGCAGCGTTGCGGGGCTTTCTGGGGCCAACGTCCTGACTTTC.

A few counts support this clonotype. V and J are TRBV6-2 or TRBV6-3 and TRBJ2-1; D ambiguous. Germline CDR1 MNHEY, CDR2 SVGEGT. There are 12 residues in the CDR3. V lost 2 bases to trimming and J lost 7 bases, with 6 bases between them. CDR3 residues: CASSYTQNEQFF. The CDR3 DNA reads TGTGCCAGCAGTTACACCCAGAATGAGCAGTTCTTC.

The chain couples TRBV6-2 or TRBV6-3 to TRBJ2-1, with D maybe TRBD1 (6 bases). The CDR3 totals 13 residues. Trimming pared 8 bases from V and 3 bases from J, leaving 11 bases between. Germline CDR1 is MNHEY and CDR2 is SVGEGT. The CDR3 DNA reads TGTGCCAGCGATCCGACAGGCTACAATGAGCAGTTCTTC. Its protein product is CASDPTGYNEQFF.

This clonotype was counted between two and nine times. The J gene is TRBJ2-4, the V gene TRBV29-1; a possible D gene is TRBD1 (6 bases). The CDR3 length is 14 residues. V lost 3 bases to trimming and J lost 3 bases, with 12 bases between them. Germline V gives CDR1 SQVTM, CDR2 ANQGSEA. CDR3 loop: CSVEAGVVKNIQYF. The DNA for the CDR3 is TGCAGCGTTGAGGCAGGGGTAGTCAAAAACATTCAGTACTTC.

This clonotype has only a few counts. The chain joins TRBV29-1 to TRBJ2-1; D is uncertain. The germline CDR1 and CDR2 sequences are SQVTM and ANQGSEA. The length of the CDR3 is 13 residues. Trimming left V 5 bases short and J 2 bases short, with 10 bases between. The CDR3 DNA is TGCAGCGTTTTGCCAGACCCCTACAATGAGCAGTTCTTC. Encoded protein: CSVLPDPYNEQFF.

In regard to this clonotype: An end of the junction does not agree with germline; a read error may underlie this. V usage is TRBV5-6 and J usage is TRBJ2-7, with no clear D. The V gene's germline CDR1 is SGHDT and CDR2 YYEEEE. CDR3 length: 14 residues. Here the CDR3 reads CASSSIRGQETQYF. The DNA for the CDR3 is TGTGCCAGCAGCTCAATCCGTGGCCAAGAGACCCAGTATTTC.

The chain employs TRBV11-2 and TRBJ2-7; D gene ambiguous. Between the trimmed V and J ends, which lost 5 bases and 2 bases, there was a span of 7 bases. The V gene's germline CDR1 is SGHAT and CDR2 FQNNGV. This CDR3 is built from 12 residues. Written as DNA, the CDR3 is TGTGCCAGCAGCGGGTCAACCTACGAGCAGTACTTC. Residues: CASSGSTYEQYF.

The chain carries TRBV12-3 or TRBV12-4 and TRBJ2-1, with a tentative D call TRBD1 (6 bases). The CDR3 is 13 residues long. V was cut by 8 bases and J by 6 bases, with 14 bases left in between. The CDR3 sequence: CASGHRVGNEQFF. The CDR3 DNA reads as TGTGCCAGCGGGCACAGGGTTGGCAATGAGCAGTTCTTC.

This clonotype has a handful of counts. This rearrangement joins TRBV20-1 to TRBJ2-4, with a tentative D call TRBD2 (6 bases). The end of the DNA aligns better with TRBJ2-5, so the J call may be wrong. Germline V CDR1 and CDR2: DFQATT, SNEGSKA (reference sequence). The CDR3 is made up of 14 amino acids. The CDR3 loop reads CSARSWDSTETQYF. The CDR3 DNA reads as TGCAGTGCTAGATCTTGGGACTCTACGGAGACCCAGTACTTC.

In regard to this clonotype: One end of the junction varies from germline; a read error may be responsible. This sequence joins TRBV7-2 and TRBJ1-2, with D uncertain. Germline V gene data show CDR1 as SGHTA and CDR2 as FQGNSA. This CDR3 is built from 14 residues. The DNA of the CDR3 is TGTGCCAGCAGCATAGCACGGACTAACTATGGCTACACCTTC. It encodes CASSIARTNYGYTF.